The TCR beta chain under discussion was sequenced for a study of OX40 agonist ivuxolimab in advanced cancers. As for the study in general: The dose of intravenous ivuxolimab that patients received every 2 weeks ranged from 0.01 to 10 mg/kg. Hepatocellular carcinoma, melanoma, renal cell or head and neck cancer occurred in dose-escalation patients. Findings and caveats of the study: Antigen specificity was not determined for the expanded peripheral T cells. The average count of expanded clones was higher among CD8+ T cells than among CD4+.

Generated by immunoSEQ multiplex PCR, the TCRdb table keeps only in-frame clones and is missing some. The table includes about 40,000 clones, approximately 90% detected once. Germline CDR1 and CDR2: MNHNS and SASEGT. Trimming removed 3 bases from V and 6 bases from J; junction bases left unmatched: 7. The CDR3 consists of 14 residues. Worth noting for this clone: Its antigen remains unidentified.

The receptor was isolated from an adult with an advanced solid tumor such as melanoma, head and neck, liver or kidney cancer. The specimen comprised CD4+ or CD8+ T cells sorted from blood, sampled in a trial of the OX40 agonist ivuxolimab. The V gene is TRBV6-1, the J gene TRBJ1-2, with TRBD1 matching over 7 bases. This CDR3 is CASSEIQGIDGYTF. CDR3 coding DNA: TGTGCCAGCAGTGAGATACAGGGGATAGATGGCTACACCTTC.